Shown below are 7 T cell receptor beta chains from a single sample sequenced in a study of cytomegalovirus exposure and HLA in healthy donors. Primers included in the PCR were 60 Vbeta and 13 Jbeta primers. This table comes from immunoSEQ multiplex PCR, and its TCRdb copy is limited to in-frame clones, with some not included. Of about 130,000 clones listed, about 77% were seen once; the top ten hold around 1.2%. What was sequenced was PBMCs. These receptors came from a man in his forties or fifties in good health and CMV-seronegative.

This clone was seen a few times. The chain employs TRBV4-1 and TRBJ2-1; TRBD2 aligns across 10 bases. The V and J ends lost 0 bases and 0 bases, in that order; junction bases with no gene match: 5. Germline CDR1 MGHRA, CDR2 YSYEKL. The CDR3 totals 18 residues. As DNA, the CDR3 is TGCGCCAGCAGCCAAGAACTAGCGGGACGAAGCTCCTACAATGAGCAGTTCTTC. Its translation: CASSQELAGRSSYNEQFF.

The chain links TRBV11-2 to TRBJ2-7; a weak D match, TRBD2 (6 bases). The CDR3 consists of 14 residues. Trimming removed 8 bases from V and 1 base from J, with 15 bases in between. Germline loops: CDR1 SGHAT, CDR2 FQNNGV. CDR3 DNA: TGTGCCAGCCGTCCGGCCGGAGGGTCCTACGAGCAGTACTTC. It specifies CASRPAGGSYEQYF.

The V gene is TRBV28, the J gene TRBJ2-5; perhaps TRBD2 as D (6 bases). V lost 1 base and J 2 bases, leaving 23 bases between the germline ends. This CDR3 is 19 amino acids long. Germline V gene sequence: CDR1 MDHEN, CDR2 SYDVKM. The CDR3 region has the DNA TGTGCCAGCAGTTTATTAACCCTCCGGCGGGACCAAAGACAAGAGACCCAGTACTTC. It translates to CASSLLTLRRDQRQETQYF.

The rearrangement uses TRBV10-3 and TRBJ1-4; D is unresolved. V shed 4 bases and J shed 7 bases, with 10 bases lying between them. Germline V lookup: CDR1 ENHRY, CDR2 SYGVKD. The CDR3 has 13 amino acids. The CDR3 loop reads CAISGREGEKLFF. Here the CDR3 DNA reads TGTGCCATCAGTGGTCGGGAAGGTGAAAAACTGTTTTTT.

V gene TRBV10-3 combines with J gene TRBJ2-1, with 9 bases that match TRBD2. The CDR3 runs 15 residues. Germline CDR1 reads ENHRY; CDR2 reads SYGVKD. Trimming removed 4 bases from V and 6 bases from J; junction bases left unmatched: 7. This CDR3 reads CAISGQREVLNEQFF. As DNA, the CDR3 is TGTGCCATCAGTGGACAGCGGGAGGTCCTCAATGAGCAGTTCTTC.

V usage is TRBV10-3 and J usage is TRBJ2-7, with 13 bases identical to TRBD2. Germline lookup yields CDR1 ENHRY and CDR2 SYGVKD. CDR3 length: 14 residues. V was pared by 10 bases and J by 4 bases, with 7 bases of the junction left unmatched. CDR3 sequence (DNA): TGTGCCACCACTAGCGGGAGGGAATCGTACGAGCAGTACTTC. Its translation is CATTSGRESYEQYF.

This clone was seen a few times. The gene calls are TRBV1 and TRBJ2-1; TRBD2 is the table's D call and was not checked against the DNA. TRBV1 is tagged as a pseudogene. This CDR3 is built from 15 residues. The CDR3: CTSSLGTSGYNEQFF. In nucleotides, the CDR3 is TGCACCAGCAGCCTTGGGACTAGCGGCTACAATGAGCAGTTCTTC.